This is a list of T cell receptor beta chains from one sample in a study of blood T cell repertoires in COVID-19. Assay used: immunoSEQ multiplex PCR; TCRdb lists only in-frame clones, some missing. The sample yields over 40,000 clones, approximately 84% seen once. Sequencing input: peripheral blood. These receptors came from a human donor in a cohort sampled during active COVID-19. Both conserved end residues are trimmed from each CDR3. D genes are given only for firm matches. The size of a clone is reported for some rows only, either as once, few or many, or as a class for expanded clones.

J | size | D | V | CDR3
TRBJ1-4 | . | . | TRBV9 | ASSGGDRGNEKLF
TRBJ1-4 | . | . | TRBV11-2 | ASSPGQGSSGKLF
TRBJ1-5 | . | . | TRBV6-2/TRBV6-3 | ASSYKGPGGPSNQPQH
TRBJ2-7 | . | TRBD2 | TRBV5-4 | ASSDGLAGPHYEQY
TRBJ2-1 | few | TRBD2 | TRBV5-6 | ASTAGPNNEQF
TRBJ2-5 | . | . | TRBV3-1/TRBV3-2 | ASSPVSETQY
TRBJ1-5 | . | . | TRBV2 | ASSGDTVNQPQH
TRBJ1-2 | . | TRBD1 | TRBV5-4 | ASSRDRGVAGYT
TRBJ2-7 | . | . | TRBV27 | ASSWGDPSSYEQY
TRBJ1-3 | . | . | TRBV19 | ASRAGHSGNTIY
TRBJ1-3 | . | . | TRBV2 | ASSARATGHSGNTIY
TRBJ2-1 | . | TRBD2 | TRBV14 | ASSLRELGTSVDEQF
TRBJ2-7 | . | . | TRBV2 | ASGRRGAYEQY
TRBJ1-6 | . | . | TRBV9 | ASSAAARESNSPLH
TRBJ1-1 | . | TRBD1 | TRBV7-2 | ASSLQPGGAGNTEAF
TRBJ2-1 | . | TRBD2 | TRBV18 | ASSLRTSGGTLNEQF
TRBJ2-2 | . | . | TRBV11-2 | ASSLSQGTGELF
TRBJ2-7 | . | TRBD1 | TRBV9 | ASSEEGQGNYEQY
TRBJ1-2 | . | . | TRBV6-1 | ASTERAPEANYGYT
TRBJ1-2 | . | . | TRBV4-3 | ASSQGAGLGYGYT
TRBJ2-7 | once | TRBD1 | TRBV5-1 | ASSPGTGAYEQY
TRBJ1-3 | . | . | TRBV5-1 | ASSPGQTGNTIY
TRBJ2-7 | . | . | TRBV7-8 | ASTLSRWSSYEQY
TRBJ2-5 | . | TRBD2 | TRBV5-8 | ASRILAGETQY
TRBJ2-7 | . | TRBD1 | TRBV25-1 | ASSVGQGRDLEQY
TRBJ2-1 | . | TRBD2 | TRBV5-8 | ASRGGASGEEQF
TRBJ1-5 | few | . | TRBV28 | ASSHQGYQPQH
TRBJ2-1 | . | TRBD2 | TRBV11-2 | ASSPRPSGGANEQF
TRBJ2-3 | . | . | TRBV27 | ASSLLAGVGDTQY
TRBJ2-1 | . | TRBD2 | TRBV27 | ASSRTSGPNNEQF
TRBJ2-7 | . | TRBD2 | TRBV19 | ASSIGLAGIGGGYEQY
TRBJ2-1 | . | TRBD2 | TRBV10-1 | ASGLAPNNEQF
TRBJ2-1 | . | TRBD2 | TRBV27 | ASRAGGVNNEQF
TRBJ2-7 | . | . | TRBV10-1 | ASSETQGMYEQY
TRBJ2-5 | . | TRBD1 | TRBV2 | ASSGGTGVGETQY